What follows describes a single TCR beta chain. It lacks a known antigen. No much larger clone exists at a distance of one base, and base qualities are not known. RNA was extracted with the RNeasy kit and roughly 0.45 to 1 ug was reverse transcribed using random hexamers. The immunoSEQ multiplex PCR assay, covering 54 Vbeta and 13 Jbeta segments, was used to amplify TCR beta CDR3 regions. To correct PCR amplification bias, a synthetic template baseline was used for both primer optimization and computational correction. The original methods were these. Reads were annotated to V, D and J genes per IMGT and analyzed with immunoSEQ Analyzer, keeping only productive sequences. Clonality was calculated as one minus the Shannon entropy normalized by log2 of the number of productive unique sequences. For each patient and control, public and private clones were evaluated among the 100 most prevalent clones. Clones were defined as Susac-specific if absent from the healthy and MS cohorts, from approximately 1,100 published viral clones and from other ImmuneACCESS disease sequences. TCRdb redid the processing of the public reads, applying fastp at Q25 and MiXCR, and retained in-frame beta chains. Every CDR3 protein is listed once, alongside the most common genes and DNA of its rows. The V and J calls shown here were made by TCRdb, not taken from the authors' results. A total of roughly 180,000 distinct CDR3 sequences appear in this sample, about 95% of them only once. The ten largest clonotypes hold about 0.1% of the sample.

The sample originates from a study of CD8 T cells in Susac syndrome (dated by TCRdb to the late 2010s). Broadly, across the study: The study used repertoire sequencing to test whether antigen drove CD8+ T cell activation and differentiation in Susac syndrome. The full study reports these points: The TCR sequencing and HLA analysis was acknowledged to have included a relatively small number of individuals.

Via the germline V gene, CDR1 is LGHNA and CDR2 YSLEER. The junction shows trimming of 0 bases on V and 8 bases on J, and the gene matches do not reach 8 bases of it. Spanning cysteine to phenylalanine, the CDR3 consists of 16 amino acids. CDR3 DNA only is kept here, 48 bases in frame from base 1. High-throughput TCR beta sequencing profiled peripheral blood CD8+ and CD4+ T cells from healthy donors, Susac syndrome patients and multiple sclerosis patients. The healthy donors served as controls matched for age and sex. CD8+ TEMRA cells were enriched by FACS, while bulk CD8+ and CD4+ T cells were purified by magnetic negative isolation. Blood was drawn into EDTA tubes, processed within 24 hours, and PBMCs were isolated by density gradient centrifugation. PBMCs intended for TCR sequencing were cryopreserved in liquid nitrogen and thawed later in a water bath at 37 degrees C. A purity of at least 90% was achieved for sorted or isolated CD4+, CD8+ and CD8+ TEMRA cells.

In this chain, TRBV4-3 is recombined with TRBJ2-1; 9 bases in the middle match TRBD2. The receptor's source is a human donor in good health. The sequencing input was CD4+ T cells from PBMCs. The bases read TGCGCCAGCAGCCAAGAGGTAGCGGGAGTGATCGATGAGCAGTTCTTC. Translation gives CASSQEVAGVIDEQFF.